These 29 T cell receptor beta chains were all obtained from the same sample, sequenced in a study of blood T cell repertoires in COVID-19. The assay was immunoSEQ multiplex PCR, and TCRdb's table has in-frame clones only and misses some. The sample has about 190,000 clones, roughly 80% seen once; the top ten hold roughly 12%. The sequencing input was peripheral blood. The receptors derive from a woman in her forties or fifties with acute or convalescent COVID-19.

V gene TRBV6-1 combines with J gene TRBJ1-6; 11 bases map to TRBD1. The CDR3 is 17 residues long. Germline assignment: CDR1 MNHNS and CDR2 SASEGT. The V segment lost 0 bases and the J segment 4 bases; nucleotides outside the gene matches: 2. For the CDR3, the DNA is TGTGCCAGCAGTGAAGCTGGACAGGGGGCGTATAATTCACCCCTCCACTTT. Its protein is CASSEAGQGAYNSPLHF.

V usage is TRBV5-1 and J usage is TRBJ1-1, with D unresolved. CDR3 length: 13 amino acids. From germline, CDR1 is SGHRS and CDR2 YFSETQ. Trimming stripped 0 bases from V and 2 bases from J, with 5 bases between. Here the CDR3 reads CASSLVSNTEAFF. The CDR3 region has the DNA TGCGCCAGCAGCTTGGTATCTAACACTGAAGCTTTCTTT.

This chain connects TRBV25-1 to TRBJ2-4; possible D gene TRBD1, 7 bases. V was cut by 4 bases and J by 1 base, with 17 bases left in between. Germline V gene sequence: CDR1 MGHDK, CDR2 SYGVNS. The CDR3 spans 17 residues. CDR3 DNA: TGTGCCAGCAGTGTCGGCGGGACAGCCTCTGCCAAAAACATTCAGTACTTC. Its translation is CASSVGGTASAKNIQYF.

The rearrangement joins TRBV9 to TRBJ2-1, with a weak D call TRBD2 (5 bases). V was pared by 2 bases and J by 9 bases, with 21 bases between. The germline V gene has CDR1 SGDLS and CDR2 YYNGEE. The CDR3 covers 16 residues. The CDR3 bases are TGTGCCAGCAGCGTCGTAGCGACCAACCCCACAGTTGAGCAGTTCTTC. This translates into CASSVVATNPTVEQFF.

The chain employs TRBV10-3 and TRBJ1-6; no clear D gene. CDR1 is ENHRY and CDR2 is SYGVKD in the germline V gene. Trimming left V 1 base short and J 5 bases short, with 15 bases between. This CDR3 has 17 amino acids. The CDR3 sequence is CAISELRGSDHNSPLHF. In DNA form, the CDR3 reads TGTGCCATCAGTGAGTTGCGAGGGTCCGACCATAATTCACCCCTCCACTTT.

The V gene is TRBV6-5, the J gene TRBJ2-7; D remains unclear. V lost 0 bases, J lost 4 bases, and 10 bases lay in between. The CDR3 has 14 amino acids. Per germline, CDR1 MNHEY and CDR2 SVGAGI. CDR3 sequence: CASSYSLGQYEQYF. As DNA, the CDR3 is TGTGCCAGCAGTTACTCATTGGGCCAGTACGAGCAGTACTTC.

The V call is TRBV27, the J call TRBJ2-3; a weak D match, TRBD1 (5 bases). The germline V gene encodes CDR1 MNHEY and CDR2 SMNVEV (reference sequence). V was cut by 9 bases and J by 3 bases, with 16 bases left in between. The CDR3 totals 14 residues. Here the CDR3 reads CASSISRVTDTQYF. CDR3 coding DNA: TGTGCCAGTTCGATCTCCAGGGTGACAGATACGCAGTATTTT.

The chain links TRBV24-1 to TRBJ2-3; 10 bases map to TRBD2. Losses at the gene ends were 3 bases for V and 3 bases for J; bases not matched to a gene: 8. CDR1 and CDR2 from the germline V gene are KGHDR and SFDVKD. This CDR3 region has 17 residues. The CDR3 is CATSDRKAGGPTDTQYF. CDR3 coding DNA: TGTGCCACCAGTGATAGAAAAGCGGGGGGGCCGACAGATACGCAGTATTTT.

The chain combines TRBV15 with TRBJ1-3, with D possibly TRBD1 on 5 matching bases. CDR3 length: 16 residues. V was trimmed by 3 bases and J by 4 bases, leaving 16 bases between them. Per the germline V gene, CDR1 is LNHNV and CDR2 is YYDKDF (reference sequence). CDR3 nucleotide sequence: TGTGCCACCAGCAGGCAGGTGTCCGGGGGAGGAAACACCATATATTTT. It specifies CATSRQVSGGGNTIYF. Full variable domain (outside the CDR3, taken from reference TRBV15 and TRBJ1-3): DAMVIQNPRYQVTQFGKPVTLSCSQTLNHNVMYWYQQKSSQAPKLLFHYYDKDFNNEADTPDNFQSRRPNTSFCFLDIRSPGLGDTAMYLCATSRQVSGGGNTIYFGEGSWLTVV.

The chain joins TRBV6-5 to TRBJ2-3, with 8 positions matching TRBD2. Germline values: CDR1 MNHEY, CDR2 SVGAGI. The ends lost 6 bases at V and 9 bases at J; junction bases unmatched: 14. The CDR3 is 15 amino acids. The CDR3 region is CASSPPGTSENTQYF. The CDR3 DNA follows: TGTGCCAGCAGCCCCCCCGGGACTAGTGAGAACACGCAGTATTTT.

The chain employs TRBV7-8 and TRBJ1-2; 7 bases align to TRBD1. CDR1 is SGHVS, CDR2 FQNEAQ, per germline. The length of the CDR3 is 15 residues. Trimming cost V 4 bases and J 6 bases; bases outside gene matches: 11. CDR3 amino acids: CASSSPRDRRDGYTF. The CDR3 DNA reads as TGTGCCAGCAGCTCACCGAGGGACAGACGGGATGGCTACACCTTC. The full variable domain, completed using reference TRBV7-8 and TRBJ1-2, is GAGVSQSPRYKVAKRGQDVALRCDPISGHVSLFWYQQALGQGPEFLTYFQNEAQLDKSGLPSDRFFAERPEGSVSTLKIQRTQQEDSAVYLCASSSPRDRRDGYTFGSGTRLTVV.

The rearrangement joins TRBV4-1 to TRBJ1-1, with D tentatively TRBD1 (5 bases). CDR3 length equals 16 residues. CDR1 is MGHRA and CDR2 is YSYEKL in the germline V gene. The V and J ends lost 1 base and 4 bases respectively, with 16 bases between them. The CDR3 is CASSQVRAWGVTEAFF. CDR3 bases: TGCGCCAGCAGCCAAGTCCGGGCCTGGGGCGTCACTGAAGCTTTCTTT.

This clone was seen a few times. The same CDR3 is also encoded by other DNA sequences in this sample. V gene TRBV27 combines with J gene TRBJ1-6, with 10 positions matching TRBD1. Per germline, CDR1 MNHEY and CDR2 SMNVEV (reference sequence). This CDR3 contains 14 residues. Trimming cost V 2 bases and J 10 bases; bases outside gene matches: 2. DNA for the CDR3: TGTGCCAGCAGTTTAGGGACAGGGGCCTCACCCCTCCACTTT. Translated, it gives CASSLGTGASPLHF.

The chain combines TRBV27 with TRBJ2-7; D might be TRBD2 (5 bases). The CDR3 is 16 amino acids. Germline V gene lookup returns CDR1 MNHEY and CDR2 SMNVEV (reference sequence). Trimming shortened V by 5 bases and J by 0 bases, and 17 bases separated the two germline ends. Here the CDR3 reads CASSPGPGTSSYEQYF. The CDR3 region has the DNA TGTGCCAGCAGTCCTGGACCGGGAACGAGCTCCTACGAGCAGTACTTC.

The rearrangement uses TRBV15 and TRBJ2-3; 9 nucleotides align to TRBD1. Germline V gene sequence: CDR1 LNHNV, CDR2 YYDKDF (reference sequence). V lost 0 bases, J lost 9 bases, and 10 bases stayed unmatched. This CDR3 is built from 16 residues. Here the CDR3 reads CATSRDLGQGPRTQYF. The CDR3 DNA reads as TGTGCCACCAGCAGAGATCTGGGACAGGGACCGCGGACGCAGTATTTT.

This sequence joins TRBV5-6 and TRBJ1-3; D call uncertain. CDR3 length equals 15 residues. Germline CDR1 SGHDT, CDR2 YYEEEE. Trimming cost V 1 base and J 0 bases, with 8 bases left between them. The CDR3 here is CASSLPGGSGNTIYF. DNA for the CDR3: TGTGCCAGCAGCTTGCCCGGCGGCTCTGGAAACACCATATATTTT. The complete variable domain, with remaining parts taken from reference TRBV5-6 and TRBJ1-3, reads DAGVTQSPTHLIKTRGQQVTLRCSPKSGHDTVSWYQQALGQGPQFIFQYYEEEERQRGNFPDRFSGHQFPNYSSELNVNALLLGDSALYLCASSLPGGSGNTIYFGEGSWLTVV.

This chain links TRBV7-2 with TRBJ1-1; a possible D gene is TRBD1 (6 bases). The CDR3 extends over 15 amino acids. Germline assignment: CDR1 SGHTA and CDR2 FQGNSA. Trimming shortened V by 5 bases and J by 4 bases, and 17 bases separated the two germline ends. CDR3 residues: CASSGGGGVVTEAFF. CDR3 bases: TGTGCCAGCAGCGGGGGCGGAGGCGTCGTCACTGAAGCTTTCTTT.

V usage is TRBV4-3 and J usage is TRBJ2-1, with 9 nucleotides matching TRBD2. The CDR3 spans 13 residues. J gave up 16 bases and V 1 base, and 8 bases lay outside the gene matches. Germline CDR1 and CDR2: LGHNA and YSLEER. CDR3 sequence reads: CASSQVTGLAQFF. The CDR3, as DNA: TGCGCCAGCAGCCAAGTAACCGGACTAGCGCAATTCTTC.

This clone was observed a single time. The rearrangement uses TRBV30 and TRBJ1-1; TRBD1 matches 8 bases. Germline V CDR1 and CDR2: GTSNPN, SVGIG (reference sequence). J gave up 5 bases and V 4 bases, and 6 bases lay outside the gene matches. This CDR3 is built from 13 residues. CDR3 nucleotides: TGTGCCTGGATGAAAGACAGGGGAACTGAAGCTTTCTTT. Translating gives CAWMKDRGTEAFF.

This chain links TRBV25-1 with TRBJ1-4, with D possibly TRBD1 on 5 matching bases. With 1 base removed from V and 4 bases from J, the gap between germline ends came to 10 bases. The CDR3 extends over 15 amino acids. Germline lookup yields CDR1 MGHDK and CDR2 SYGVNS. CDR3 sequence reads: CASSELGQSNEKLFF. The DNA of the CDR3 is TGTGCCAGCAGTGAATTGGGGCAGAGTAATGAAAAACTGTTTTTT.

This sequence joins TRBV30 and TRBJ1-1; weak D call: TRBD1 (6 bases). With 2 bases removed from V and 0 bases from J, the gap between germline ends came to 19 bases. Per germline, CDR1 GTSNPN and CDR2 SVGIG (reference sequence). This CDR3 has 17 amino acids. The CDR3 is CAWSTFRGGDMNTEAFF. The CDR3 region has the DNA TGTGCCTGGAGTACCTTCAGGGGCGGTGATATGAACACTGAAGCTTTCTTT.

The genes are TRBV6-6 and TRBJ1-1; 9 bases fit TRBD1. Germline CDR1 MNHNY, CDR2 SVGAGI (reference sequence). The CDR3 extends over 13 amino acids. V lost 6 bases, J lost 10 bases, and 9 bases stayed unmatched. CDR3 sequence reads: CASRGGQGVRAFF. The DNA for the CDR3 is TGTGCCAGCAGGGGGGGACAGGGCGTTAGAGCTTTCTTT.

The chain uses TRBV15 and TRBJ1-2; D is unclear. The CDR3 is made up of 14 amino acids. The ends were cut back, 0 bases at V and 4 bases at J, with 9 bases in the middle. Germline V gene lookup returns CDR1 LNHNV and CDR2 YYDKDF (reference sequence). DNA for the CDR3: TGTGCCACCAGCAGAGATTTGAGTATCTATGGCTACACCTTC. This codes for CATSRDLSIYGYTF.

The J gene is TRBJ2-7, the V gene TRBV6-5, with 7 bases fitting TRBD1. Germline V gene sequence: CDR1 MNHEY, CDR2 SVGAGI. This CDR3 has 14 amino acids. The trim removed 6 bases at V and 3 bases at J, leaving 8 bases unmatched. CDR3 nucleotide sequence: TGTGCCAGCAGACGGACAGGCGCAGGCTACGAGCAGTACTTC. This sequence encodes CASRRTGAGYEQYF.

The chain joins TRBV15 to TRBJ2-1, with a tentative D call TRBD2 (6 bases). Trimming shortened V by 4 bases and J by 15 bases, and 19 bases separated the two germline ends. This CDR3 has 13 residues. CDR1 and CDR2 (germline): LNHNV, YYDKDF (reference sequence). CDR3 DNA: TGTGCCACCAGCACTAAGGGAGGCAGGATTCTGTTCTTC. Translating it yields CATSTKGGRILFF. Combining the CDR3 with reference TRBV15 and TRBJ2-1 gives the whole variable domain DAMVIQNPRYQVTQFGKPVTLSCSQTLNHNVMYWYQQKSSQAPKLLFHYYDKDFNNEADTPDNFQSRRPNTSFCFLDIRSPGLGDTAMYLCATSTKGGRILFFGPGTRLTVL.

This clone has just a few counts. Different DNA sequences within this sample yield the same CDR3. The rearrangement joins TRBV20-1 to TRBJ2-3, with unresolved D. The V and J ends lost 5 bases and 4 bases respectively, with 7 bases between them. This CDR3 comprises 11 residues. From germline, CDR1 is DFQATT and CDR2 SNEGSKA (reference sequence). CDR3 loop: CSASSADTQYF. For the CDR3, the DNA is TGCAGTGCTTCCTCTGCAGATACGCAGTATTTT.

The chain couples TRBV5-1 to TRBJ2-7; no reliable D call. The CDR3 is 15 amino acids. Germline CDR1 reads SGHRS; CDR2 reads YFSETQ. V was pared by 7 bases and J by 1 base, with 18 bases between. The CDR3 here is CASGKSEASSYEQYF. DNA for the CDR3: TGCGCCAGCGGTAAATCAGAGGCATCTTCCTACGAGCAGTACTTC.

The chain combines TRBV19 with TRBJ2-2; D is possibly TRBD2 (6 bases). V lost 6 bases, J lost 0 bases, and 14 bases lay in between. CDR3 length equals 16 residues. Germline V gene data show CDR1 as LNHDA and CDR2 as SQIVND (reference sequence). The CDR3 DNA reads TGTGCCAGTAGCTCACCGGGGGACCCGAACACCGGGGAGCTGTTTTTT. This encodes CASSSPGDPNTGELFF.

The V call is TRBV7-9, the J call TRBJ1-5; the D gene is possibly TRBD1 (5 bases). This CDR3 has 16 amino acids. V gave up 0 bases and J gave up 0 bases, with 9 bases separating them. The germline CDR1 and CDR2 sequences are SEHNR and FQNEAQ (reference sequence). CDR3 protein: CASSLAVGDSNQPQHF. Here the CDR3 DNA reads TGTGCCAGCAGCTTAGCGGTAGGGGATAGCAATCAGCCCCAGCATTTT.